These 6 T cell receptor beta chains were all obtained from the same sample, sequenced in a study of early T cells in non-severe SARS-CoV-2 infection. TCRdb processed the 5' RACE reads anew with MiXCR; each CDR3 protein has one entry. Of about 100,000 distinct CDR3 sequences listed, about 12% were seen once; the top ten hold 5% to 8%. Sequenced sample: whole blood. Every receptor here comes from an adult who was a healthcare worker with PCR-confirmed SARS-CoV-2 infection or an uninfected control (not recorded which).

This clonotype was counted between two and nine times. The rearrangement joins TRBV20-1 to TRBJ2-7; D is possibly TRBD1 or TRBD2 (5 bases each). With 0 bases removed from V and 5 bases from J, the gap between germline ends came to 17 bases. The CDR3 contains 15 residues. The germline V gene has CDR1 DFQATT and CDR2 SNEGSKA (reference sequence). The CDR3 is CSARDRLGTAHEQYF. CDR3 nucleotide sequence: TGCAGTGCTAGAGATCGCTTGGGGACCGCCCACGAGCAGTACTTC.

V and J are TRBV20-1 and TRBJ1-5, with 9 bases that match TRBD1. This CDR3 spans 14 amino acids. V dropped 6 bases and J dropped 5; count of bases not matched to a gene: 8. Germline lookup yields CDR1 DFQATT and CDR2 SNEGSKA (reference sequence). CDR3 sequence reads: CSAPQGQGYQPQHF. CDR3 in DNA: TGCAGTGCGCCCCAGGGACAGGGATATCAGCCCCAGCATTTT.

This clonotype was counted ten times or more. The chain carries TRBV10-3 and TRBJ2-1; 8 bases match TRBD2. Germline V CDR1 and CDR2: ENHRY, SYGVKD. The CDR3 is 16 amino acids. Unmatched junction bases numbered 4, after V lost 3 bases and J lost 0 bases. The CDR3 bases are TGTGCCATCAGTGACGGAAGCGGGAGCTCCTACAATGAGCAGTTCTTC. Its translation: CAISDGSGSSYNEQFF.

V and J are TRBV3-1 and TRBJ2-7, with D possibly being TRBD2 (5 bases). The CDR3 length is 16 residues. V was cut by 4 bases and J by 6 bases, with 22 bases left in between. Germline loops: CDR1 LGHDT, CDR2 YNNKEL (reference sequence). The CDR3 nucleotides are TGTGCCAGCAGCCCTGGCTGGGAGATACCAGGATTCGAGCAGTACTTC. It encodes CASSPGWEIPGFEQYF.

This clonotype occurred many times. The chain carries TRBV29-1 and TRBJ2-1; TRBD1 agrees at 8 bases. Germline V gene data show CDR1 as SQVTM and CDR2 as ANQGSEA. J lost 6 bases, V lost 6 bases, and 4 bases had no gene match. The CDR3 extends over 12 amino acids. The CDR3 nucleotides read TGCAGCGTCGAGACAGGGGTCAATGAGCAGTTCTTC. Translated: CSVETGVNEQFF.

The chain joins TRBV6-5 to TRBJ2-1; D ambiguous. V lost 4 bases and J 9 bases, leaving 10 bases between the germline ends. The V gene's germline CDR1 is MNHEY and CDR2 SVGAGI. The CDR3 loop spans 12 amino acids. In DNA form, the CDR3 reads TGTGCCAGCAGTTCGCTAGTAGGTGAGCAGTTCTTC. The encoded protein is CASSSLVGEQFF.